Following are 8 T cell receptor beta chains from one sample sequenced in a study of cytomegalovirus exposure and HLA in healthy donors. Both 60 Vbeta primers and 13 Jbeta primers went into the PCR. Assay: immunoSEQ multiplex PCR; the TCRdb copy retains only in-frame clones and omits some. Altogether under 200,000 clones are present, 75% to 85% being singletons, with the ten largest covering 13% to 15%. Specimen: PBMCs. These receptor sequences come from a woman in her thirties in good health and CMV-seropositive.

This clone was counted only a few times. CDR3 sequence: CASSPSRTDSANTEAFF. The CDR3 nucleotides are TGTGCCAGCAGTCCATCCAGGACAGACAGTGCGAACACTGAAGCTTTCTTT. V usage is TRBV27 and J usage is TRBJ1-1, with D perhaps TRBD1 (6 bases). Germline V gives CDR1 MNHEY, CDR2 SMNVEV (reference sequence). The CDR3 contains 17 residues. V lost 5 bases and J 1 base, leaving 20 bases between the germline ends.

The chain uses TRBV6-1 and TRBJ2-7, with a tentative D call TRBD2 (5 bases). In germline, CDR1 is MNHNS, CDR2 SASEGT. Trimming left V 7 bases short and J 2 bases short, with 9 bases between. This CDR3 has 12 amino acids. The CDR3 region has the DNA TGTGCCAGCAATGAGGGCCCCTACGAGCAGTACTTC. Amino acid sequence: CASNEGPYEQYF.

The chain uses TRBV10-3 and TRBJ2-4, with TRBD2 matching over 12 bases. This CDR3 contains 18 residues. CDR1 ENHRY and CDR2 SYGVKD come from the germline V gene. V lost 3 bases to trimming and J lost 1 base; unmatched junction nucleotides: 7. This CDR3 reads CAISERRLAGVAKNIQYF. The DNA for the CDR3 is TGTGCCATCAGTGAAAGGAGACTAGCGGGAGTCGCCAAAAACATTCAGTACTTC.

The chain recombines TRBV5-6 with TRBJ2-1, with a weak D call TRBD2 (7 bases). There are 16 residues in the CDR3. CDR1 and CDR2 (germline): SGHDT, YYEEEE. V dropped 5 bases and J dropped 4 bases, with 19 bases sitting between them. CDR3 bases: TGTGCCAGCAGTGCTGGCGGGGGCGCGTATTACAATGAGCAGTTCTTC. Its translation is CASSAGGGAYYNEQFF.

V and J are TRBV6-1 and TRBJ1-5; D gene ambiguous. The CDR3 sequence is 12 residues long. Trimming cost V 6 bases and J 3 bases, with 6 bases left between them. The germline V gene encodes CDR1 MNHNS and CDR2 SASEGT. The CDR3 sequence: CASSYVNQPQHF. The CDR3 DNA is TGTGCCAGCAGCTACGTCAATCAGCCCCAGCATTTT.

This chain connects TRBV5-1 to TRBJ1-5; a weak D match, TRBD1 (6 bases). The V end was cut by 3 bases, the J end by 3 bases, with 7 bases between. The CDR3 consists of 13 residues. CDR1 and CDR2 from the germline V gene are SGHRS and YFSETQ. The DNA of the CDR3 is TGCGCCAGCAGCTCAGGGGTCAATCAGCCCCAGCATTTT. This sequence encodes CASSSGVNQPQHF.

In DNA form, the CDR3 reads TGTGCCAGCAGTCGCGCCCCCCCGGGACTGGCCCCCTACGAGCAGTACTTC. Residues: CASSRAPPGLAPYEQYF. The chain recombines TRBV27 with TRBJ2-7, with D tentatively TRBD2 (6 bases). The CDR3 consists of 17 residues. Germline V lookup: CDR1 MNHEY, CDR2 SMNVEV (reference sequence). V gave up 5 bases and J gave up 2 bases, with 22 bases separating them.

As regards this clone: Other DNA sequences in this sample translate to the same CDR3. The chain is built from TRBV5-4 and TRBJ2-7; D uncertain. CDR3 length equals 14 residues. V was cut by 0 bases and J by 0 bases, with 7 bases left in between. CDR1 is SGHNT, CDR2 YYREEE, per germline (reference sequence). CDR3 nucleotides: TGTGCCAGCAGCTTGGACTCGAGCTCCTACGAGCAGTACTTC. This translates into CASSLDSSSYEQYF.